These 7 T cell receptor beta chains came from one sample sequenced in a study of cytomegalovirus exposure and HLA in healthy donors (TCRdb year 2017). Library generation was performed with the immunoSEQ multiplex PCR assay. For the multiplex PCR, a mixture combining 60 forward primers for TCR Vbeta segments and 13 reverse primers for TCR Jbeta segments was used. As stored in TCRdb, this immuneACCESS dataset retains in-frame rearrangements with V and J assigned. A fraction of the clones does not appear; measured against another copy, unresolved V genes explain less than half of the discrepancy, and the remainder lacks a known reason. Here the sample has 85,000 to 100,000 clones; around four fifths occur a single time. The top ten hold around 7.8% of the sample. Specimen: PBMCs. All receptors derive from a man aged 45 to 65 in good health and CMV-seropositive.

The chain has TRBV4-3 and TRBJ1-3; D perhaps matches TRBD1 (5 bases). Germline values: CDR1 LGHNA, CDR2 YSLEER. CDR3 length: 16 residues. V was shortened by 0 bases and J by 0 bases, with 9 bases between the two germline ends. The DNA for the CDR3 is TGCGCCAGCAGCCAAGATCGGGGGATCTCTGGAAACACCATATATTTT. The encoded protein is CASSQDRGISGNTIYF.

The chain employs TRBV7-2 and TRBJ2-5; 16 bases fit TRBD2. J lost 5 bases, V lost 5 bases, and 11 bases had no gene match. This CDR3 comprises 18 residues. Germline-derived CDR1 and CDR2 are SGHTA and FQGNSA. The CDR3 region is CASSMGLAGGRSRETQYF. Here the CDR3 DNA reads TGTGCCAGCAGCATGGGACTAGCGGGGGGGAGGAGTCGGGAGACCCAGTACTTC.

This rearrangement joins TRBV2 to TRBJ2-7; 11 bases match TRBD2. V was pared by 7 bases and J by 5 bases, with 7 bases of the junction left unmatched. Germline values: CDR1 SNHLY, CDR2 FYNNEI. The CDR3 is 14 residues long. DNA for the CDR3: TGTGCCAGCAAGCTTCTAGCGGGGGGTAACGAGCAGTACTTC. Translated: CASKLLAGGNEQYF.

The chain is built from TRBV7-2 and TRBJ1-5, with D possibly matching TRBD1 (5 bases). V was trimmed by 1 base and J by 3 bases, leaving 13 bases between them. CDR3 length: 16 amino acids. Germline lookup yields CDR1 SGHTA and CDR2 FQGNSA. DNA for the CDR3: TGTGCCAGCAGCTTAGAAGTCAGGGACTACAATCAGCCCCAGCATTTT. This codes for CASSLEVRDYNQPQHF.

V is TRBV6-5 and J is TRBJ1-1, with D maybe TRBD1 (5 bases). CDR1 MNHEY and CDR2 SVGAGI come from the germline V gene. V lost 7 bases and J 1 base, leaving 13 bases between the germline ends. This CDR3 region has 14 residues. The CDR3 sequence: CASIRTMGNTEAFF. The CDR3 DNA is TGTGCCAGCATCCGGACAATGGGGAACACTGAAGCTTTCTTT.

The genes are TRBV7-9 and TRBJ1-1, with D maybe TRBD1 (5 bases). Trimming pared 0 bases from V and 3 bases from J, leaving 14 bases between. The CDR3 sequence is 16 residues long. Germline V gene lookup returns CDR1 SEHNR and CDR2 FQNEAQ (reference sequence). The CDR3 is CASSLAPTRVHTEAFF. In DNA, the CDR3 is TGTGCCAGCAGCTTAGCTCCGACCAGGGTCCACACTGAAGCTTTCTTT. The full variable domain, completed using reference TRBV7-9 and TRBJ1-1, is DTGVSQNPRHKITKRGQNVTFRCDPISEHNRLYWYRQTLGQGPEFLTYFQNEAQLEKSRLLSDRFSAERPKGSFSTLEIQRTEQGDSAMYLCASSLAPTRVHTEAFFGQGTRLTVV.

J is TRBJ2-5 and V is TRBV7-2; 12 nucleotides agree with TRBD2. CDR3 length: 16 amino acids. Germline-derived CDR1 and CDR2 are SGHTA and FQGNSA. Trimming took 5 bases from V and 2 from J; bases not matched to a gene: 6. CDR3 residues: CASSETSGGIQETQYF. CDR3 DNA: TGTGCCAGCAGCGAAACTAGCGGGGGGATACAAGAGACCCAGTACTTC.